This is a list of T cell receptor beta chains from one sample in a study of T cell repertoires in cytomegalovirus infection. TCRdb processed the reads anew with MiXCR; each CDR3 protein has one entry. The sample includes approximately 150,000 distinct CDR3 sequences, 5% to 6.5% seen only once; the top ten take roughly 17%. The sequenced sample consisted of PBMCs. The receptors shown here come from a human donor in good health (CMV status not recorded). Some clones in this sample may be carry-over from other donors' samples. The CDR3 runs from the conserved cysteine through the conserved F or W.

>TRBV20-1
CSARVEDRGILGYTF
>TRBV25-1
CASRGTGGDSPLHF
>TRBV20-1
CSAPWQAKLYGYTF
>TRBV20-1
CSAYPATGGMGYGYTF
>TRBV7-2
CASSPSSYNEQFF
>TRBV7-2
CASSLFEGPYTF
>TRBV7-2
CASSLTENTEAFF
>TRBV10-3
CAISESDNEQFF
>TRBV6-2/TRBV6-3
CASSLVRLTEAFF
>TRBV7-2
CASSLYVRGRTDTQYF
>TRBV10-2
CASSGSETQYF
>TRBV7-2
CASSQGQYYEQYF
>TRBV7-2
CASSLAQGELGYTF
>TRBV10-3
CASWDRGYNEQFF
>TRBV7-2
CASSRRGGRGTDTQYF
>TRBV7-2
CASSTGVSGNTIYF
>TRBV4-2
CASSQVMSMRGTEAFF
>TRBV5-5
CASSLRLAGVIYEQYF
>TRBV28
CASSLGTSGGPETQYF
>TRBV10-3
CASIRDTQNTEAFF
>TRBV29-1
CSVAQTGKNIQYF
>TRBV9
CASSLRTENTGELFF
>TRBV7-3
CASSLTGSSYNEQFF
>TRBV7-9
CASSPRTQRTEAFF
>TRBV7-3
CASSAEGEGTEAFF
>TRBV19
CASTPPGTGKTEAFF
>TRBV28
CASSLRRNEQYF
>TRBV29-1
CSVEALLAVRGYTF
>TRBV5-8
CASSLVRGPLAKNIQYF
>TRBV11-2
CASTPGGGDTQYF
>TRBV25-1
CASSVGAQPQHF
>TRBV20-1
CSARGQGGAGELFF
>TRBV18
CASSPSGGYGYTF
>TRBV14
CASSQVPRGGETQYF
>TRBV7-8
CASSPDQVSYF
>TRBV5-1
CASRPLSTEGTQYF
>TRBV29-1
CSVEVGARTDTQYF
>TRBV5-5
CASVVERPRYNEQFF
>TRBV20-1
CSARDQGTAIDEQYF
>TRBV7-9
CASSFQNTDTQYF
>TRBV5-5
CASSSSATNTEAFF
>TRBV6-1
CASSVTGTRGEQYF